A selection of T cell receptor beta chains follows, all from one sample in a study of cytomegalovirus exposure and HLA in healthy donors. TCRdb's copy holds only in-frame clones and misses some; the assay was immunoSEQ multiplex PCR. The sample carries over 70,000 clones, less than 80% recorded once. Sequencing was carried out using PBMCs. These receptors were taken from a man aged 25 to 40 in good health and CMV-seropositive. Both conserved end residues are part of each CDR3. D genes are given only for firm matches. Expanded clones are given a class, and other clones once, few, many or no size at all.

j_gene | abundance | len | d_gene | v_gene | CDR3nt | CDR3aa
TRBJ1-1 | . | 13 | . | TRBV7-2 | TGTGCCAGCAGCTTAGGCAGACTCACTGAAGCTTTCTTT | CASSLGRLTEAFF
TRBJ1-1 | . | 14 | . | TRBV4-1 | TGCGCCAGCAGCCAAGACAGGTCTGTCACTGAAGCTTTCTTT | CASSQDRSVTEAFF
TRBJ2-1 | . | 19 | . | TRBV29-1 | TGCAGCGTTGACAACGGGGGGCCCCGTCGGCCGGCGCGATACAATGAGCAGTTCTTC | CSVDNGGPRRPARYNEQFF
TRBJ1-4 | . | 15 | TRBD1 | TRBV28 | TGTGCCAGCAGTTTCCATGGACAGGGCGCCGAAAAACTGTTTTTT | CASSFHGQGAEKLFF
TRBJ2-5 | . | 16 | . | TRBV7-6 | TGTGCCAGCAGCCAACGGGCACGGGGGTTTGGGGAGACCCAGTACTTC | CASSQRARGFGETQYF
TRBJ2-3 | . | 15 | TRBD2 | TRBV9 | TGTGCCAGCAGCGTAGATTCAGCGGGGGGGGATACGCAGTATTTT | CASSVDSAGGDTQYF
TRBJ2-7 | . | 16 | TRBD2 | TRBV7-8 | TGTGCCAGCAGCTTAGCGACAGGACTAGCGGGATCCGAGCAGTACTTC | CASSLATGLAGSEQYF
TRBJ2-1 | . | 16 | TRBD1 | TRBV6-5 | TGTGCCAGCAGTTACTCACCGGGACAGGGTTACAATGAGCAGTTCTTC | CASSYSPGQGYNEQFF
TRBJ2-6 | . | 15 | . | TRBV7-8 | TGTGCCAGCAGCTTAGCGGAGACCGGGGCCAACGTCCTGACTTTC | CASSLAETGANVLTF
TRBJ1-1 | . | 16 | TRBD1 | TRBV29-1 | TGCAGCGCCTACCGGGACAGGGGACTCTCGAACACTGAAGCTTTCTTT | CSAYRDRGLSNTEAFF
TRBJ1-5 | . | 16 | TRBD1 | TRBV10-3 | TGTGCCATCAGTGAGAGCGTCGGGACAGGGAATCAGCCCCAGCATTTT | CAISESVGTGNQPQHF
TRBJ2-3 | . | 18 | TRBD2 | TRBV2 | TGTGCCAGCAGCCCGACTAGCCAGGCTCGAGGCCCGACAGATACGCAGTATTTT | CASSPTSQARGPTDTQYF
TRBJ1-6 | . | 17 | . | TRBV27 | TGTGCCAGCAGTTTAGACTTACTCAGCTCCTATAATTCACCCCTCCACTTT | CASSLDLLSSYNSPLHF
TRBJ1-1 | few | 14 | TRBD1 | TRBV6-6 | TGTGCCAGCAGCCTTGGACAGGGTGGGACTGAAGCTTTCTTT | CASSLGQGGTEAFF
TRBJ2-5 | once | 15 | TRBD1 | TRBV6-5 | TGTGCCAGCAGTTACCCGACAGGGACCCAAGAGACCCAGTACTTC | CASSYPTGTQETQYF
TRBJ1-5 | . | 15 | . | TRBV5-4 | TGTGCCAGCAGCATGTCCGGGGCGGGGGATCAGCCCCAGCATTTT | CASSMSGAGDQPQHF
TRBJ2-7 | . | 15 | . | TRBV5-4 | TGTGCCAGCAGCTTGGCCCCCACTAGTCGGGGGGAGCAGTACTTC | CASSLAPTSRGEQYF
TRBJ2-1 | . | 16 | . | TRBV7-3 | TGTGCCAGCAGCCGATCAGGGACAAGCTCCTACAATGAGCAGTTCTTC | CASSRSGTSSYNEQFF
TRBJ2-2 | . | 12 | . | TRBV29-1 | TGCAGCGTTGATGAGGCAACCGGGGAGCTGTTTTTT | CSVDEATGELFF
TRBJ1-5 | . | 14 | TRBD1 | TRBV6-1 | TGTGCCAGCAGTGGGGGGACAGAGAATCAGCCCCAGCATTTT | CASSGGTENQPQHF